What follows are 23 T cell receptor beta chains derived from one specimen sequenced in a study of CD8 T cells in ankylosing spondylitis. Study results and caveats: A TCR beta motif made of roughly eight highly homologous variants seemed typical of ankylosing spondylitis blood.

No cognate antigen is known for these TCRs. One entry per CDR3 protein results from TCRdb running MiXCR on the 5' RACE reads. The repertoire holds about 390,000 distinct CDR3 sequences, with under 25% as singletons. Sequencing was performed on blood, either unsorted or a sorted T cell fraction (not recorded which). Receptors were obtained from a male donor with ankylosing spondylitis.

V and J are TRBV11-2 and TRBJ2-1, with 8 nucleotides matching TRBD2. J lost 6 bases, V lost 7 bases, and 8 bases had no gene match. The germline gives CDR1 SGHAT, CDR2 FQNNGV. The CDR3 is 14 residues long. CDR3 coding DNA: TGTGCCAGCACCTCCAACGGGAGGGCCAATGAGCAGTTCTTC. This gives the protein CASTSNGRANEQFF.

The sample holds a few counts of this clonotype. J is TRBJ2-2 and V is TRBV7-9; TRBD1 aligns across 8 bases. Trimming at V came to 6 bases and at J to 0 bases, leaving 9 bases not matched to a gene. Germline V gene data show CDR1 as SEHNR and CDR2 as FQNEAQ (reference sequence). The CDR3 totals 17 residues. CDR3: CASSTLRQGPNTGELFF. Here the CDR3 DNA reads TGTGCCAGCAGTACCCTCCGACAGGGGCCGAACACCGGGGAGCTGTTTTTT.

This clonotype came up many times. The rearrangement links TRBV29-1 to TRBJ2-1; TRBD2 matches 16 bases. V trimming: 8 bases; J trimming: 13 bases; junction bases outside the gene matches: 5. The CDR3 has 12 residues. Germline V CDR1 and CDR2: SQVTM, ANQGSEA. The CDR3 protein is CSTGTSGRGQFF. CDR3 coding DNA: TGCAGCACGGGGACTAGCGGGAGGGGCCAGTTCTTC.

The chain carries TRBV24-1 and TRBJ2-6; perhaps TRBD1 as D (5 bases). The germline V and J ends were trimmed by 3 bases and 1 base, with 9 bases remaining between them. CDR1 and CDR2 from the germline V gene are KGHDR and SFDVKD. This CDR3 contains 16 residues. CDR3 nucleotide sequence: TGTGCCACCAGTGATCCTGGACATTCTGGGGCCAACGTCCTGACTTTC. It yields the protein CATSDPGHSGANVLTF.

This clonotype was seen a handful of times. The V and J genes are TRBV30 and TRBJ1-2; perhaps TRBD1 as D (6 bases). The CDR3 is 13 residues long. Germline assignment: CDR1 GTSNPN and CDR2 SVGIG (reference sequence). V lost 8 bases and J lost 4, with 17 bases in between. CDR3 DNA: TGTGCCGCCCCCGGCAGGGGCGGCTATGGCTACACCTTC. It yields the protein CAAPGRGGYGYTF.

This rearrangement joins TRBV6-5 to TRBJ2-3; D might be TRBD1 or TRBD2, each matching 5 bases. The germline gives CDR1 MNHEY, CDR2 SVGAGI. The ends were cut back, 4 bases at V and 2 bases at J, with 13 bases in the middle. This CDR3 is 15 amino acids long. CDR3 bases: TGTGCCAGCAGTTCCCGGGGCACGTTCACAGATACGCAGTATTTT. It encodes CASSSRGTFTDTQYF.

At least ten counts were recorded for this clonotype. The V call is TRBV20-1, the J call TRBJ2-1; D is ambiguous. The V end lost 0 bases, the J end lost 7 bases, and 4 bases lay between the germline ends. CDR1 and CDR2 (germline): DFQATT, SNEGSKA (reference sequence). The CDR3 spans 11 residues. CDR3 DNA: TGCAGTGCTAGAGACAGAAATGAGCAGTTCTTC. Translated, it gives CSARDRNEQFF.

This clonotype turned up a few times. The gene calls are TRBV7-2 and TRBJ2-3; no clear D. This CDR3 is 14 amino acids long. The germline V and J ends were trimmed by 1 base and 5 bases, with 10 bases remaining between them. Germline V gives CDR1 SGHTA, CDR2 FQGNSA. DNA of the CDR3: TGTGCCAGCAGCTTAGATGGTGCGAAAGATACGCAGTATTTT. This gives the protein CASSLDGAKDTQYF.

The chain uses TRBV7-8 and TRBJ2-5; D unclear. Germline CDR1 and CDR2: SGHVS and FQNEAQ. V lost 3 bases, J lost 4 bases, and 12 bases lay in between. The CDR3 loop spans 14 amino acids. In DNA form, the CDR3 reads TGTGCCAGCAGCTTGATCAGAAATCCAGAGACCCAGTACTTC. Translated, it gives CASSLIRNPETQYF.

In its sample, this clonotype was seen a few times. The chain joins TRBV5-1 to TRBJ1-3; D possibly corresponds to TRBD1 (5 bases). Germline V gene lookup returns CDR1 SGHRS and CDR2 YFSETQ. V lost 4 bases and J 2 bases, leaving 13 bases between the germline ends. This CDR3 is built from 15 residues. CDR3 DNA: TGCGCCAGCAGCATGAGGGGCTATACTGGAAACACCATATATTTT. Its translation is CASSMRGYTGNTIYF.

In this sample, this clonotype turned up a few times. This chain connects TRBV4-1 to TRBJ2-3, with D perhaps given as TRBD1 or TRBD2 (6 bases each). This CDR3 contains 18 residues. V dropped 0 bases and J dropped 4 bases, with 20 bases sitting between them. Germline loops: CDR1 MGHRA, CDR2 YSYEKL. The CDR3 reads CASSQDGGQSGLPDTQYF. CDR3 DNA sequence: TGCGCCAGCAGCCAAGATGGGGGGCAGTCGGGGCTTCCAGATACGCAGTATTTT.

In its sample, this clonotype was seen many times. The J gene is TRBJ1-1, the V gene TRBV29-1; no firm D call. The CDR3 is 12 residues long. Germline V CDR1 and CDR2: SQVTM, ANQGSEA. Trimming removed 2 bases at V and 4 bases at J, with 8 bases between. The CDR3 reads CSVELRITEAFF. In nucleotides, the CDR3 is TGCAGCGTTGAACTTAGGATCACTGAAGCTTTCTTT.

This chain connects TRBV6-1 to TRBJ2-7, with a tentative D call TRBD2 (5 bases). Germline V gene lookup returns CDR1 MNHNS and CDR2 SASEGT. V lost 4 bases and J lost 2, with 12 bases in between. The CDR3 contains 14 residues. The CDR3 protein is CASSVLRVTYEQYF. CDR3 in DNA: TGTGCCAGCAGTGTTCTGAGGGTGACCTACGAGCAGTACTTC.

This clonotype came up a few times. The chain carries TRBV7-2 and TRBJ2-1, with 8 bases lining up with TRBD2. J gave up 9 bases and V 0 bases, and 10 bases lay outside the gene matches. This CDR3 has 16 amino acids. Germline V gene sequence: CDR1 SGHTA, CDR2 FQGNSA. CDR3 loop: CASSLAGSGTSGEQFF. CDR3 nucleotides: TGTGCCAGCAGCTTAGCGGGTAGCGGGACGAGTGGTGAGCAGTTCTTC.

This clonotype occurred a few times. This chain connects TRBV19 to TRBJ2-1, with TRBD1 as a possible D gene (7 bases). The germline V and J ends were trimmed by 5 bases and 9 bases, with 20 bases remaining between them. The germline CDR1 and CDR2 sequences are LNHDA and SQIVND (reference sequence). This CDR3 region has 15 residues. In DNA form, the CDR3 reads TGTGCCAGTAGTCGAGAACAGGGGAGGCTTAGTGAGCAGTTCTTC. It encodes CASSREQGRLSEQFF.

This clonotype was seen only once. The chain uses TRBV9 and TRBJ2-2; perhaps D is TRBD1 or TRBD2 (5 bases each). The CDR3 is 14 residues long. V was pared by 3 bases and J by 2 bases, with 8 bases between. Germline values: CDR1 SGDLS, CDR2 YYNGEE. The chain's CDR3 is CASSGGRNTGELFF. In nucleotides, the CDR3 is TGTGCCAGCAGCGGGGGACGAAACACCGGGGAGCTGTTTTTT.

This clonotype was observed a handful of times. This chain uses TRBV15 with TRBJ2-1; no definite D call. The CDR3 runs 13 residues. In germline, CDR1 is LNHNV, CDR2 YYDKDF (reference sequence). Between the trimmed V and J ends, which lost 6 bases and 0 bases, there was a span of 6 bases. The CDR3 protein is CATRVSSYNEQFF. CDR3 bases: TGTGCCACCAGAGTTAGCTCCTACAATGAGCAGTTCTTC.

The rearrangement links TRBV11-3 to TRBJ2-1; weak D call: TRBD1 (6 bases). This CDR3 contains 14 residues. V lost 1 base and J lost 9, with 13 bases in between. The V gene's germline CDR1 is SGHNT and CDR2 YENEEA. CDR3 DNA sequence: TGTGCCAGCAGCTTAGTTCCTAGCAGGGGTGAGCAGTTCTTC. Translation: CASSLVPSRGEQFF.

This clonotype was recorded a few times. The chain recombines TRBV9 with TRBJ1-2; maybe TRBD1 (6 bases). The CDR3 consists of 13 residues. V was shortened by 4 bases and J by 6 bases, with 13 bases between the two germline ends. The germline gives CDR1 SGDLS, CDR2 YYNGEE. DNA for the CDR3: TGTGCCAGCAGCACCCGGAGGGGGGATGGCTACACCTTC. Translation: CASSTRRGDGYTF.

In its sample, this clonotype was seen a few times. V usage is TRBV7-3 and J usage is TRBJ2-3; possibly TRBD1 for D (5 bases). CDR1 is SGHTA and CDR2 is FQGTGA in the germline V gene. The CDR3 runs 15 residues. Trimming shortened V by 2 bases and J by 1 base, and 10 bases separated the two germline ends. The CDR3 protein is CASSLQGSGTDTQYF. CDR3 coding DNA: TGTGCCAGCAGCTTACAGGGATCCGGCACAGATACGCAGTATTTT. Full variable domain (missing parts from reference TRBV7-3 and TRBJ2-3): GAGVSQTPSNKVTEKGKYVELRCDPISGHTALYWYRQSLGQGPEFLIYFQGTGAADDSGLPNDRFFAVRPEGSVSTLKIQRTERGDSAVYLCASSLQGSGTDTQYFGPGTRLTVL.

This clonotype has only a few counts. CDR3: CAIPEIRQTREQYF. CDR3 in DNA: TGTGCCATCCCAGAAATCCGACAGACTCGGGAGCAGTACTTC. This rearrangement joins TRBV12-3 or TRBV12-4 to TRBJ2-7; a possible D gene is TRBD1 (5 bases). This CDR3 is 14 amino acids long. Trimming removed 10 bases from V and 7 bases from J, with 23 bases in between.

This clonotype was seen at least ten times. The chain employs TRBV29-1 and TRBJ2-1; 12 bases match TRBD2. Looked up from germline, CDR1 is SQVTM and CDR2 is ANQGSEA. The J segment lost 1 base and the V segment lost 5 bases, leaving 6 bases of the junction unmatched. The CDR3 is 16 residues long. The CDR3 region is CSVPSGRVRSYNEQFF. The CDR3 DNA is TGCAGCGTTCCTAGCGGGAGGGTTAGGTCCTACAATGAGCAGTTCTTC.

This clonotype came up a few times. The chain is built from TRBV7-2 and TRBJ2-3, with unresolved D. The CDR3 covers 16 residues. Germline V gene data show CDR1 as SGHTA and CDR2 as FQGNSA. V gave up 1 base and J gave up 4 bases, with 15 bases separating them. CDR3 loop: CASSLEPGPGADTQYF. In DNA, the CDR3 is TGTGCCAGCAGCTTAGAACCGGGCCCAGGCGCAGATACGCAGTATTTT. Full variable domain (missing parts from reference TRBV7-2 and TRBJ2-3): GAGVSQSPSNKVTEKGKDVELRCDPISGHTALYWYRQSLGQGLEFLIYFQGNSAPDKSGLPSDRFSAERTGGSVSTLTIQRTQQEDSAVYLCASSLEPGPGADTQYFGPGTRLTVL.